This T cell receptor beta chain was retrieved from a study of cytomegalovirus exposure and HLA in healthy donors. Whole-study findings and limits: Researchers reported in a later analysis that common viral pathogens appeared linked to several top clusters.

PCR used 60 Vbeta primers and 13 Jbeta primers. Under the authors' procedure: Some 9.9 million of tens of millions of unique TCR beta chains were shared, per a later count. The table came from immunoSEQ multiplex PCR; TCRdb's copy has only in-frame clones and leaves some out. V and J calls and clone size are copied from that table; D and trimming were computed from the DNA. Of 65,000 to 85,000 clones listed, more than 75% were seen once; the top ten hold 9.5% to 13%. To note about this clone: Antigen unknown. One end of the junction varies from germline; a read error may be responsible. Other nucleotide sequences in the sample specify the same CDR3.

CDR1 and CDR2 from the germline V gene are GTSNPN and SVGIG (reference sequence). The CDR3 has 12 residues. This TCR was sampled from a male donor in good health and CMV-seropositive. The gene calls are TRBV30 and TRBJ2-5, with D perhaps matching TRBD1 (6 bases). Sequenced input: PBMCs. CDR3 DNA: TGCGCCTGGGGCGACAGGAGGGAGACCCAGTACTTC. This translates into CAWGDRRETQYF.